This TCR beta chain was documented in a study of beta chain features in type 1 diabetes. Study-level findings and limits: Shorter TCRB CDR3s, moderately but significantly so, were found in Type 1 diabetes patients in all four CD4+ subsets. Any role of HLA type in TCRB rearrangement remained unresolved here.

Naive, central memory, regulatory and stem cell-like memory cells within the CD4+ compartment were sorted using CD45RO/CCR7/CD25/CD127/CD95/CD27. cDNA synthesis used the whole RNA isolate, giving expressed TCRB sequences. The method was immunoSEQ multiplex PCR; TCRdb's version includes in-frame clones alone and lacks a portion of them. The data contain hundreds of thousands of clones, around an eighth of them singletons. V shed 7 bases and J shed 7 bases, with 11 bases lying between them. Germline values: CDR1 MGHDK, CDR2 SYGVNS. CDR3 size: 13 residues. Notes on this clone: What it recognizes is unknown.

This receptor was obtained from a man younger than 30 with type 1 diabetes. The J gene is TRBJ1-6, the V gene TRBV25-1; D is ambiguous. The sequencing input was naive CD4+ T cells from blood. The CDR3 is CASTLGGNSPLHF. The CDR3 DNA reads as TGTGCCAGCACCCTGGGAGGAAATTCACCCCTCCACTTT.